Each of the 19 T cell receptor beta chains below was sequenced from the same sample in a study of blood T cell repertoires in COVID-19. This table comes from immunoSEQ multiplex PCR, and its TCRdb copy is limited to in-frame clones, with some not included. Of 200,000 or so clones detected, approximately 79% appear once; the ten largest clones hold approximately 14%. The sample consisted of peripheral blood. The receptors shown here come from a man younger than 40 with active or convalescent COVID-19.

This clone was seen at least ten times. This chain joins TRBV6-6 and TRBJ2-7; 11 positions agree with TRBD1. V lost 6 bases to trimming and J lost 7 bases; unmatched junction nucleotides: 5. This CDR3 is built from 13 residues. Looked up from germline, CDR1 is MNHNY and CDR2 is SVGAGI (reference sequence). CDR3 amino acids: CASRGTGGEEQYF. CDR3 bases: TGTGCCAGCAGGGGGACAGGGGGAGAAGAGCAGTACTTC.

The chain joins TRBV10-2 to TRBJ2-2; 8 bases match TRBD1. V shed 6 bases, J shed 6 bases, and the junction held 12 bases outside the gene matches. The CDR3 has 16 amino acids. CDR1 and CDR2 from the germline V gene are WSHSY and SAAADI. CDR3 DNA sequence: TGCGCCAGCAGGGTTAGAGGACAGGGAGGCGCCGGGGAGCTGTTTTTT. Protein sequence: CASRVRGQGGAGELFF.

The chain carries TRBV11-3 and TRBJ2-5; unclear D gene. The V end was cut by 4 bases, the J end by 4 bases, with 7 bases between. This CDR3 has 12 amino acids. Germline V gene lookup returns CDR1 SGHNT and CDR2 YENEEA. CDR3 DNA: TGTGCCAGCAGCTCGCGACTAGAGACCCAGTACTTC. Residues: CASSSRLETQYF. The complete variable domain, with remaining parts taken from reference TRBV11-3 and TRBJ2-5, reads EAGVVQSPRYKIIEKKQPVAFWCNPISGHNTLYWYLQNLGQGPELLIRYENEEAVDDSQLPKDRFSAERLKGVDSTLKIQPAELGDSAVYLCASSSRLETQYFGPGTRLLVL.

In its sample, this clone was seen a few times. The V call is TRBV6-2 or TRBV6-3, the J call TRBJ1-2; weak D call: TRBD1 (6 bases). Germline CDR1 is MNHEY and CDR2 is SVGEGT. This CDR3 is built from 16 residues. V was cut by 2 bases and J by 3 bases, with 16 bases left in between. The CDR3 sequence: CASSYANRAHHYGYTF. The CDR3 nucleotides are TGTGCCAGCAGTTACGCTAACAGGGCCCACCACTATGGCTACACCTTC.

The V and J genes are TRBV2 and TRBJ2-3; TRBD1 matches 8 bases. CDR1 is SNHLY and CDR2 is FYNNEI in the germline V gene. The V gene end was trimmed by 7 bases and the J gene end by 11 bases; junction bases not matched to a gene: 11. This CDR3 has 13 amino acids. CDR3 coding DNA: TGTGCCAGCACTGGACAGGGCCAGGGGGGGCAGTATTTT. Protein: CASTGQGQGGQYF. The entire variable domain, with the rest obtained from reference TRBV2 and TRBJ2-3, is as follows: EPEVTQTPSHQVTQMGQEVILRCVPISNHLYFYWYRQILGQKVEFLVSFYNNEISEKSEIFDDQFSVERPDGSNFTLKIRSTKLEDSAMYFCASTGQGQGGQYFGPGTRLTVL.

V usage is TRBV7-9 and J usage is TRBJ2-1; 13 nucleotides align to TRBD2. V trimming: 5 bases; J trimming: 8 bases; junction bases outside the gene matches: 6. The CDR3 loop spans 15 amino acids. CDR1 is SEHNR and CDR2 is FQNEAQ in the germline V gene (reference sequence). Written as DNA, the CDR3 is TGTGCCAGCAGCACTACTAGCGGGGGGGCCTATGAGCAGTTCTTC. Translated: CASSTTSGGAYEQFF. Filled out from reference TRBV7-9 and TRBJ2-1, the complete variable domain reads DTGVSQNPRHKITKRGQNVTFRCDPISEHNRLYWYRQTLGQGPEFLTYFQNEAQLEKSRLLSDRFSAERPKGSFSTLEIQRTEQGDSAMYLCASSTTSGGAYEQFFGPGTRLTVL.

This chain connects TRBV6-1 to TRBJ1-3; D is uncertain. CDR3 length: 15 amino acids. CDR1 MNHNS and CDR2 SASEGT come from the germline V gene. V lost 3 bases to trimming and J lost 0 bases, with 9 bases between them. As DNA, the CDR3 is TGTGCCAGCAGTGACCACTTGAACTCTGGAAACACCATATATTTT. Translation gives CASSDHLNSGNTIYF.

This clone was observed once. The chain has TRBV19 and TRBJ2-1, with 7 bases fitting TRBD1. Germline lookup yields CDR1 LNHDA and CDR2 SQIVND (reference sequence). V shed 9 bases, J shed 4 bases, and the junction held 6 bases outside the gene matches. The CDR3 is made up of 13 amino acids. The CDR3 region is CASGDRGYNEQFF. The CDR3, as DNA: TGTGCCAGCGGGGACAGAGGTTACAATGAGCAGTTCTTC. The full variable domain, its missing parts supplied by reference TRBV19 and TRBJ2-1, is DGGITQSPKYLFRKEGQNVTLSCEQNLNHDAMYWYRQDPGQGLRLIYYSQIVNDFQKGDIAEGYSVSREKKESFPLTVTSAQKNPTAFYLCASGDRGYNEQFFGPGTRLTVL.

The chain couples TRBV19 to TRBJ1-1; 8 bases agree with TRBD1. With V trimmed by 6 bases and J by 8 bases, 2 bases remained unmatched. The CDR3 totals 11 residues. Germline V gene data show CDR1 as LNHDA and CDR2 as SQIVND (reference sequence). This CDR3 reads CASRTGVEAFF. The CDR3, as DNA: TGTGCCAGTAGGACAGGGGTGGAAGCTTTCTTT.

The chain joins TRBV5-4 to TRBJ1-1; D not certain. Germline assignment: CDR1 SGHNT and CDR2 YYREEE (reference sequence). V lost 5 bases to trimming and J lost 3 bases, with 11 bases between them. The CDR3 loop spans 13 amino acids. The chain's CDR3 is CASRVGWDTEAFF. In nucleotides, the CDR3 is TGTGCCAGCAGGGTCGGGTGGGACACTGAAGCTTTCTTT.

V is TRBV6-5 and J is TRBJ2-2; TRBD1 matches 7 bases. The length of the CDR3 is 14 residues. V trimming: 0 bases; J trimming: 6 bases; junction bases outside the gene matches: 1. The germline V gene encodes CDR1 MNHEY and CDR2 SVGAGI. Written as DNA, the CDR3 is TGTGCCAGCAGTTACTCGACAGGGCCCGGGGAGCTGTTTTTT. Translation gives CASSYSTGPGELFF.

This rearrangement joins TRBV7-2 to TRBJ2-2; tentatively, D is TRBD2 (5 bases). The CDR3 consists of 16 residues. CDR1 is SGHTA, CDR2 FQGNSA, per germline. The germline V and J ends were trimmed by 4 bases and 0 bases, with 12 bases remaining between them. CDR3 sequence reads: CASSYSVSANTGELFF. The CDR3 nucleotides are TGTGCCAGCAGCTATAGCGTGTCAGCGAACACCGGGGAGCTGTTTTTT.

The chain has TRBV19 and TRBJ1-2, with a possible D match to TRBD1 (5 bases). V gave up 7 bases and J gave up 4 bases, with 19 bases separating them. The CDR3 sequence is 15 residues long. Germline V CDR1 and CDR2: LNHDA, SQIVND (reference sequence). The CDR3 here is CASTPSSGDGYGYTF. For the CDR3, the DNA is TGTGCCAGTACCCCCTCGTCGGGGGATGGCTATGGCTACACCTTC.

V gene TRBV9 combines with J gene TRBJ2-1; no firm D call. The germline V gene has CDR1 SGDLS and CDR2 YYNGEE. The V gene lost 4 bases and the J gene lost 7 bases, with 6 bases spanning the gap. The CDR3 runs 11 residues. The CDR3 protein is CASSSRNEQFF. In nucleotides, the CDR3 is TGTGCCAGCAGCTCACGGAATGAGCAGTTCTTC.

CDR3 nucleotides: TGCGCCAGCAGCTCTGGACAGCGGAACACTGAAGCTTTCTTT. Amino acids: CASSSGQRNTEAFF. V usage is TRBV5-1 and J usage is TRBJ1-1, with D maybe TRBD1 (6 bases). The CDR3 runs to 14 residues. V lost 3 bases and J lost 1, with 10 bases in between. Germline-derived CDR1 and CDR2 are SGHRS and YFSETQ.

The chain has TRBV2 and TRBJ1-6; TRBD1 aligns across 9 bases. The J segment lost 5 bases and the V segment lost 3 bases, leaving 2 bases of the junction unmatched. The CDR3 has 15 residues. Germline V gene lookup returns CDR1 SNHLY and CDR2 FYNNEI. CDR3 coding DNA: TGTGCCAGCAGTGACGGGACAGGGCATAATTCACCCCTCCACTTT. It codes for CASSDGTGHNSPLHF.

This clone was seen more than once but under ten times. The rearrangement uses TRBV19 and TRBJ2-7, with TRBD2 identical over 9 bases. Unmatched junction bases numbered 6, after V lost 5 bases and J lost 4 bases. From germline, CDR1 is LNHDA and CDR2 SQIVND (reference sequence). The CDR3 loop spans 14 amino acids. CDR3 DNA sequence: TGTGCCAGTAGTGCCCTCAGCGGGGGGTACGAGCAGTACTTC. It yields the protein CASSALSGGYEQYF.

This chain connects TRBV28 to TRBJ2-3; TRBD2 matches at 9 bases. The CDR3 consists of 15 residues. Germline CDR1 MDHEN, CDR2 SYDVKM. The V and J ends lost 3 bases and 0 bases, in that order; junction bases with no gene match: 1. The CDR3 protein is CASSFLAGSTDTQYF. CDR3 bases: TGTGCCAGCAGTTTTCTAGCGGGGAGCACAGATACGCAGTATTTT.

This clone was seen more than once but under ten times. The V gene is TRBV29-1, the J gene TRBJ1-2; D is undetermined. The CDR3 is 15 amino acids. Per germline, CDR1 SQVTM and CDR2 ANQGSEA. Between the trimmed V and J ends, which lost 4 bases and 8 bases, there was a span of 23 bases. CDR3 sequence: CSVGSAGGLEGGYTF. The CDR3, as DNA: TGCAGCGTTGGTTCGGCTGGAGGCCTAGAAGGGGGCTACACCTTC.